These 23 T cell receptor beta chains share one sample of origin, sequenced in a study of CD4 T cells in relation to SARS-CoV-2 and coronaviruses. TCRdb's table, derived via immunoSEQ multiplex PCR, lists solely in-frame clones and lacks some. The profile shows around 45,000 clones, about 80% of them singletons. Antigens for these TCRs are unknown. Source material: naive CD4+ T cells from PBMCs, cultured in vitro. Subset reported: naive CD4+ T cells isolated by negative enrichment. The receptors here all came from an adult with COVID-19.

The CDR3 coding sequence is TGTGCCAGCAGCGTAGAGGCCGAAAACAATGAGCAGTTCTTC. It codes for CASSVEAENNEQFF. The chain carries TRBV9 and TRBJ2-1; no reliable D call. Germline values: CDR1 SGDLS, CDR2 YYNGEE. The germline V and J ends were trimmed by 0 bases and 5 bases, with 9 bases remaining between them. This CDR3 has 14 residues.

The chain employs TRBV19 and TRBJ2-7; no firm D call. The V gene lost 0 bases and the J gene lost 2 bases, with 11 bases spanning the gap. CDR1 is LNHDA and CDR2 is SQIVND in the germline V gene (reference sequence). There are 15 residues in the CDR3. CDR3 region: CASSIDSQVPYEQYF. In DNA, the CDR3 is TGTGCCAGTAGTATAGACTCCCAGGTACCCTACGAGCAGTACTTC. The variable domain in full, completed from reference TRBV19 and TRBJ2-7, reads DGGITQSPKYLFRKEGQNVTLSCEQNLNHDAMYWYRQDPGQGLRLIYYSQIVNDFQKGDIAEGYSVSREKKESFPLTVTSAQKNPTAFYLCASSIDSQVPYEQYFGPGTRLTVT.

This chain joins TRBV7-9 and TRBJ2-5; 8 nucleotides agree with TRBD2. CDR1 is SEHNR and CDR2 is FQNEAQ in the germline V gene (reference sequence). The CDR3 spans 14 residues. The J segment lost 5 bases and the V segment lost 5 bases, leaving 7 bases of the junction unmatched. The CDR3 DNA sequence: TGTGCCAGCAGCCTTGGACTAGCCGCGGAGACCCAGTACTTC. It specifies CASSLGLAAETQYF.

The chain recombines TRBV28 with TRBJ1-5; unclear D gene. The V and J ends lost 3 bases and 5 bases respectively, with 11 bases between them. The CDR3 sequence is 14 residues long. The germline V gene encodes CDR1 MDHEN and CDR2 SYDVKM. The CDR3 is CASSFQLGYQPQHF. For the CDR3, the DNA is TGTGCCAGCAGTTTTCAGCTGGGCTATCAGCCCCAGCATTTT.

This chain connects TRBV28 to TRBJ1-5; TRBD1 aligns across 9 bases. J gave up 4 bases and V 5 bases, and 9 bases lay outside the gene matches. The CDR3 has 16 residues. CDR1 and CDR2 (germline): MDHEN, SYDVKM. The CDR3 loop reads CASSGTDRGGNQPQHF. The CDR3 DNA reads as TGTGCCAGCAGTGGGACGGACAGGGGAGGGAATCAGCCCCAGCATTTT.

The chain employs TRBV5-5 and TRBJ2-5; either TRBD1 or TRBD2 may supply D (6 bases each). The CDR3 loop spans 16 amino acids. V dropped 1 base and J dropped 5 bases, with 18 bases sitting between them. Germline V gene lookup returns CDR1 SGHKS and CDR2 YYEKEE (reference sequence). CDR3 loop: CASSLSVRGRLETQYF. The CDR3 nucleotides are TGTGCCAGCAGCTTGTCGGTTCGGGGGCGATTGGAGACCCAGTACTTC.

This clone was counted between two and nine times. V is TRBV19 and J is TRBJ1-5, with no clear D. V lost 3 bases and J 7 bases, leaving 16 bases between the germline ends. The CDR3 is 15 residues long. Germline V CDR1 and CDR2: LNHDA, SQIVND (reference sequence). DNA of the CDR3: TGTGCCAGTAGTATTATGGCGGAGGACCGGCAGCCCCAGCATTTT. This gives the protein CASSIMAEDRQPQHF.

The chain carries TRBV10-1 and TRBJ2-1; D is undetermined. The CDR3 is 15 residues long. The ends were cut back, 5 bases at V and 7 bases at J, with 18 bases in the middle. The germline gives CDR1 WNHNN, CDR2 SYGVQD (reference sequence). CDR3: CASSLSGSKTNEQFF. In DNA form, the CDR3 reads TGCGCCAGCAGTCTCAGTGGGTCCAAAACGAATGAGCAGTTCTTC.

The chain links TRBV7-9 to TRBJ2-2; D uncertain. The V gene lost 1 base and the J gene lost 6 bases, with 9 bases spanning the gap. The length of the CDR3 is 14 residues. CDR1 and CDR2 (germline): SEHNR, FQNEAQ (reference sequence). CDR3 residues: CASSLEIASGELFF. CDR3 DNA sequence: TGTGCCAGCAGCTTAGAGATTGCGTCCGGGGAGCTGTTTTTT.

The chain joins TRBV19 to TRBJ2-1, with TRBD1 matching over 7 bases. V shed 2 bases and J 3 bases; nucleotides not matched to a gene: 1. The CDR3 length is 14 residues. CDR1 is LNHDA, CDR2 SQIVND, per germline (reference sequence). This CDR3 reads CASSITGVYNEQFF. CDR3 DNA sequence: TGTGCCAGTAGTATAACAGGGGTCTACAATGAGCAGTTCTTC.

The CDR3 coding sequence is TGCGCCAGCAGCAGAAGGACAGGCAGGGGAAATGAGCAGTTCTTC. Residues: CASSRRTGRGNEQFF. The chain is built from TRBV5-1 and TRBJ2-1; TRBD1 matches 7 bases. The V segment lost 4 bases and the J segment 7 bases; nucleotides outside the gene matches: 11. This CDR3 has 15 amino acids. Germline V gene data show CDR1 as SGHRS and CDR2 as YFSETQ.

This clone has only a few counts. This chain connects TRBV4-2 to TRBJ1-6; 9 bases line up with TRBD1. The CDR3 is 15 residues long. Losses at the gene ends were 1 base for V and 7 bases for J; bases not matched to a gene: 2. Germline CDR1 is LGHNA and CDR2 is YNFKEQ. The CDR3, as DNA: TGTGCCAGCAGCCAAGCGGGACAGGGCAATTCACCCCTCCACTTT. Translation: CASSQAGQGNSPLHF.

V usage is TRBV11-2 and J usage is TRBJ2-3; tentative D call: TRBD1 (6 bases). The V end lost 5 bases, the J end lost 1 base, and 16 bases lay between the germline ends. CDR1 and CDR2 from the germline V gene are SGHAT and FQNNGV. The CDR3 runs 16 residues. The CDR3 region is CASSRGGNRGTDTQYF. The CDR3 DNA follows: TGTGCCAGCAGCCGAGGGGGTAATCGGGGCACAGATACGCAGTATTTT.

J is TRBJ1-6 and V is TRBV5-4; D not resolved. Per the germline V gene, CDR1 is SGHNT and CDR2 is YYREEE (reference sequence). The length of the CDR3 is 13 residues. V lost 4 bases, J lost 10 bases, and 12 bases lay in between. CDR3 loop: CASSPIVGSPLHF. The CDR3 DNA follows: TGTGCCAGCAGCCCCATCGTGGGGTCACCCCTCCACTTT.

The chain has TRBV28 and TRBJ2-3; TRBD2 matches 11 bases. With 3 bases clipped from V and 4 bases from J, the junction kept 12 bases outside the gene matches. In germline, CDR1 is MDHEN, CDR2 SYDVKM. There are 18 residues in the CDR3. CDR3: CASSFLYSSSGRSDTQYF. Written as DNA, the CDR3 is TGTGCCAGCAGTTTTTTATATTCCTCTAGCGGGAGGTCAGATACGCAGTATTTT.

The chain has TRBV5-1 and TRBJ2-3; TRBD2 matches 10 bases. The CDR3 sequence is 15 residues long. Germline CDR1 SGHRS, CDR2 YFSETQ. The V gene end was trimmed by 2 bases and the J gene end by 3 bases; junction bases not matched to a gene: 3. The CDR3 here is CASSFLAGATDTQYF. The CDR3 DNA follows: TGCGCCAGCAGCTTCCTAGCGGGAGCGACAGATACGCAGTATTTT. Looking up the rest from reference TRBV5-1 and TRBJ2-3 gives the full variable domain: KAGVTQTPRYLIKTRGQQVTLSCSPISGHRSVSWYQQTPGQGLQFLFEYFSETQRNKGNFPGRFSGRQFSNSRSEMNVSTLELGDSALYLCASSFLAGATDTQYFGPGTRLTVL.

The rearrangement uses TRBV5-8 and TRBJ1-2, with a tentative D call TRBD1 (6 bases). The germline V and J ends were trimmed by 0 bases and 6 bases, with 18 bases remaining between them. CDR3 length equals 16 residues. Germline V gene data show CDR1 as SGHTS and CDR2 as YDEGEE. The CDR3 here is CASSLVGGIRRDGYTF. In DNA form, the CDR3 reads TGTGCCAGCAGCTTGGTAGGGGGGATCAGGCGGGATGGCTACACCTTC.

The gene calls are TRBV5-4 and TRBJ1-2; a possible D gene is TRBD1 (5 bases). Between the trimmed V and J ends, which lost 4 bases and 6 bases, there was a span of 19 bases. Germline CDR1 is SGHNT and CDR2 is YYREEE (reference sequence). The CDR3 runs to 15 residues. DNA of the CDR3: TGTGCCAGCAGCGTCCAGGGACGCCAGGGAAATGGCTACACCTTC. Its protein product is CASSVQGRQGNGYTF.

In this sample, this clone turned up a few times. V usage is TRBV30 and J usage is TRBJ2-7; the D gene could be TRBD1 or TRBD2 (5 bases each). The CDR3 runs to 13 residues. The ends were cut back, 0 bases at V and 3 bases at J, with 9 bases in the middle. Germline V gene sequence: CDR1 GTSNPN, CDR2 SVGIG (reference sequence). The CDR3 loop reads CAWSVLGDYEQYF. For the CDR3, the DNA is TGTGCCTGGAGTGTTTTGGGGGACTACGAGCAGTACTTC.

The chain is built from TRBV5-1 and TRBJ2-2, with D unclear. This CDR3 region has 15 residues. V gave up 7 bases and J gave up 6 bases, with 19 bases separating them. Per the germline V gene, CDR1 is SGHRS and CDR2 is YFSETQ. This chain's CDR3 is CASGARTVSAGELFF. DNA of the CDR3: TGCGCCAGCGGCGCCAGGACCGTATCAGCCGGGGAGCTGTTTTTT.

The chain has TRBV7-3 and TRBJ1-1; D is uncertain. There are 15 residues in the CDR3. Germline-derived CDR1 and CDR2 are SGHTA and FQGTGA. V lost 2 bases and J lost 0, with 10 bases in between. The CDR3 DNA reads TGTGCCAGCAGCTTATCTTCTGGGGTGAACACTGAAGCTTTCTTT. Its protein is CASSLSSGVNTEAFF.

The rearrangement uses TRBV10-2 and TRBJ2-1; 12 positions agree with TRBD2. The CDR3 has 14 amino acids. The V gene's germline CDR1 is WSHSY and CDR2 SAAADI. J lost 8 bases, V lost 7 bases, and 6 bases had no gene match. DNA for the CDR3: TGCGCCAGCATGGCGACTAGCGGGAGCTATGAGCAGTTCTTC. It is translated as CASMATSGSYEQFF.

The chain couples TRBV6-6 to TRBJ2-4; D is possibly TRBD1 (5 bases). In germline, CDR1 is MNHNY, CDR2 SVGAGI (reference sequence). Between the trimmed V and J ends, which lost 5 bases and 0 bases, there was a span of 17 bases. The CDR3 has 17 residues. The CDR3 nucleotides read TGTGCCAGCAGTCCCGACAGATCCTTACTAGCCAAAAACATTCAGTACTTC. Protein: CASSPDRSLLAKNIQYF.